This entry lists 4 T cell receptor beta chains sequenced from one sample in a study of blood T cells in healthy people across ages. A second about 7 to 11 cycle PCR used barcoded and J-beta primers. Each CDR3 protein is one row after TCRdb ran MiXCR on the 5' RACE reads. The sample lists 700,000 to 850,000 distinct CDR3 sequences; about 34% were seen once. The sample was blood. Receptor source: a man aged 18 to 30 in good health.

The chain has TRBV3-1 and TRBJ2-7; perhaps TRBD1 as D (5 bases). The CDR3 consists of 14 residues. The germline V gene has CDR1 LGHDT and CDR2 YNNKEL (reference sequence). V was cut by 0 bases and J by 3 bases, with 9 bases left in between. The CDR3 here is CASSQDLQVYEQYF. The CDR3 DNA reads TGTGCCAGCAGCCAAGACTTACAGGTCTACGAGCAGTACTTC.

The J gene is TRBJ2-1, the V gene TRBV27, with TRBD1 matching 7 bases. The CDR3 totals 15 residues. The V and J ends lost 6 bases and 4 bases, in that order; junction bases with no gene match: 9. Germline assignment: CDR1 MNHEY and CDR2 SMNVEV (reference sequence). The CDR3 bases are TGTGCCAGCAGATCAGAGACAGGGTTATACAATGAGCAGTTCTTC. Its protein product is CASRSETGLYNEQFF.

V and J are TRBV7-6 and TRBJ2-3; a weak D match, TRBD2 (7 bases). The CDR3 contains 15 residues. The ends were cut back, 4 bases at V and 1 base at J, with 12 bases in the middle. CDR1 is SGHVS and CDR2 is FNYEAQ in the germline V gene. CDR3 DNA: TGTGCCAGCAGCTGGGGGGGCGGAGGCACAGATACGCAGTATTTT. This codes for CASSWGGGGTDTQYF.

In regard to this clonotype: Compared with germline, one end of the junction differs, possibly owing to a read error. The chain recombines TRBV5-1 with TRBJ2-3, with TRBD2 matching over 8 bases. Looked up from germline, CDR1 is SGHRS and CDR2 is YFSETQ. The CDR3 consists of 15 residues. Written as DNA, the CDR3 is TGCGCCGGCAGCCACGCGGGGGGAAGCACAGATACGCAGTATTTT. This gives the protein CAGSHAGGSTDTQYF.